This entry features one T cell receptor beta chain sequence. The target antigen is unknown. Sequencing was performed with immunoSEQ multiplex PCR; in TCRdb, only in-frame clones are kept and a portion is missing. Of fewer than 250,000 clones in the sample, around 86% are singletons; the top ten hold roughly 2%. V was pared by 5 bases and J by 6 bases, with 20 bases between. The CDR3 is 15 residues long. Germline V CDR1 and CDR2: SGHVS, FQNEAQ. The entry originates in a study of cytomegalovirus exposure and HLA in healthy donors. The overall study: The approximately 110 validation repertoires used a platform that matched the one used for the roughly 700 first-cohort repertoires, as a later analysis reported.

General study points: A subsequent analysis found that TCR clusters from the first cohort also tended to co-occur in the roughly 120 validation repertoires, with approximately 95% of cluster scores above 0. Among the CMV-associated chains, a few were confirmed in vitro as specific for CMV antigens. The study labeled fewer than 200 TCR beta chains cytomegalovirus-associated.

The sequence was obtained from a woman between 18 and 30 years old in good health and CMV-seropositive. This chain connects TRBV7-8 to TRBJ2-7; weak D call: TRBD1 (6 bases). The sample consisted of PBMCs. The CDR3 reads CASSPPPRGTVEQYF. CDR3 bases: TGTGCCAGCAGCCCCCCCCCGAGGGGGACGGTCGAGCAGTACTTC.